These T cell receptor beta chains were read from a single sample in a study of T cells in narcolepsy. Assay: immunoSEQ multiplex PCR; the TCRdb copy retains only in-frame clones and omits some. The sample consists of fewer than 30,000 clones, about 89% of them appearing once. Sequencing was done on a sample of CD45RA- memory CD4+ T cells from PBMCs. The receptor source for this set is a human donor with narcolepsy. The CDR3 runs from the conserved cysteine through the conserved F or W. The D gene is left open where the match is weak. Clone size is given for some rows only: seen once, a few or many times, or a class if the clone is expanded.

size: .
J: TRBJ1-1
D: .
V: TRBV2
CDR3: CASSAYDVNTEAFF
DNA: TGTGCCAGCAGTGCCTATGATGTGAACACTGAAGCTTTCTTT

size: .
J: TRBJ1-2
D: .
V: TRBV16
CDR3: CASSQSGPLNYGYTF
DNA: TGTGCCAGCAGCCAATCCGGGCCCCTGAACTATGGCTACACCTTC

size: .
J: TRBJ2-7
D: .
V: TRBV5-1
CDR3: CASSFGTTYEQYF
DNA: TGCGCCAGCAGCTTCGGGACAACCTACGAGCAGTACTTC

size: .
J: TRBJ2-7
D: .
V: TRBV6-5
CDR3: CASRMAGPYEQYF
DNA: TGTGCCAGCAGGATGGCGGGGCCCTACGAGCAGTACTTC

size: .
J: TRBJ2-2
D: .
V: TRBV19
CDR3: CASSKVANTGELFF
DNA: TGTGCCAGTAGCAAAGTCGCGAACACCGGGGAGCTGTTTTTT

size: .
J: TRBJ2-5
D: .
V: TRBV10-3
CDR3: CAITSGQGGRETQYF
DNA: TGCGCCATCACCTCGGGGCAGGGTGGGAGAGAGACCCAGTACTTC

size: .
J: TRBJ1-2
D: .
V: TRBV2
CDR3: CASHRANYGYTF
DNA: TGTGCCAGCCACAGGGCTAACTATGGCTACACCTTC

size: .
J: TRBJ1-5
D: .
V: TRBV18
CDR3: CASSPNQQVNQPQHF
DNA: TGTGCCAGCTCACCAAACCAACAGGTCAATCAGCCCCAGCATTTT

size: few
J: TRBJ2-7
D: TRBD1
V: TRBV28
CDR3: CASIRTGDLYEQYF
DNA: TGTGCCAGCATTCGGACAGGGGACCTCTACGAGCAGTACTTC

size: few
J: TRBJ1-1
D: TRBD1
V: TRBV18
CDR3: CASSLGTVNTEAFF
DNA: TGTGCCAGCTCCCTCGGGACAGTGAACACTGAAGCTTTCTTT

size: .
J: TRBJ1-2
D: .
V: TRBV5-6
CDR3: CASSLYVRGSSYRGYGYTF
DNA: TGTGCCAGCAGCCTTTACGTCCGGGGCTCCTCATATCGGGGCTATGGCTACACCTTC

size: .
J: TRBJ1-1
D: .
V: TRBV2
CDR3: CASSSIGQLYTEAFF
DNA: TGTGCCAGCAGTTCCATAGGACAGTTGTACACTGAAGCTTTCTTT

size: .
J: TRBJ2-7
D: TRBD1
V: TRBV5-6
CDR3: CASSGRTGQQYF
DNA: TGTGCCAGCAGCGGGCGGACAGGGCAGCAGTACTTC

size: .
J: TRBJ1-5
D: .
V: TRBV7-8
CDR3: CASSPQGDQPQHF
DNA: TGTGCCAGCAGCCCCCAAGGGGATCAGCCCCAGCATTTT

size: .
J: TRBJ1-1
D: TRBD1
V: TRBV4-1
CDR3: CASRQEGGGTEAFF
DNA: TGCGCCAGCAGACAAGAAGGGGGCGGAACTGAAGCTTTCTTT

size: .
J: TRBJ2-3
D: TRBD2
V: TRBV5-1
CDR3: CASSRQRGSTDTQYF
DNA: TGCGCCAGCAGCCGCCAGCGGGGTAGCACAGATACGCAGTATTTT

size: .
J: TRBJ1-1
D: .
V: TRBV19
CDR3: CASSEGTAMNTEAFF
DNA: TGTGCCAGTAGTGAAGGGACGGCGATGAACACTGAAGCTTTCTTT

size: .
J: TRBJ2-5
D: TRBD2
V: TRBV6-5
CDR3: CASSWGLAGGPETQYF
DNA: TGTGCCAGCAGTTGGGGGCTAGCGGGGGGGCCCGAGACCCAGTACTTC

size: once
J: TRBJ1-3
D: TRBD1
V: TRBV15
CDR3: CATSRGVTGAGNTIYF
DNA: TGTGCCACCAGCAGAGGGGTGACAGGGGCTGGAAACACCATATATTTT

size: .
J: TRBJ2-2
D: .
V: TRBV29-1
CDR3: CSALTGKGGELFF
DNA: TGCAGCGCCCTAACAGGGAAGGGAGGGGAGCTGTTTTTT

size: .
J: TRBJ2-4
D: .
V: TRBV5-6
CDR3: CASSFGPVAKNIQYF
DNA: TGTGCCAGCAGCTTCGGACCGGTAGCCAAAAACATTCAGTACTTC

size: .
J: TRBJ2-5
D: .
V: TRBV11-3
CDR3: CASSPRMYQETQYF
DNA: TGTGCCAGCAGCCCCCGGATGTACCAAGAGACCCAGTACTTC

size: once
J: TRBJ2-3
D: TRBD1
V: TRBV11-2
CDR3: CASSWDRNTDTQYF
DNA: TGTGCCAGCAGTTGGGACAGGAACACAGATACGCAGTATTTT

size: once
J: TRBJ1-1
D: .
V: TRBV7-8
CDR3: CASSPIGGIGTEAFF
DNA: TGTGCCAGCAGCCCAATTGGAGGGATAGGCACTGAAGCTTTCTTT

size: .
J: TRBJ2-3
D: .
V: TRBV11-2
CDR3: CASSFYGASGTDTQYF
DNA: TGTGCCAGCAGCTTTTATGGGGCTAGCGGCACAGATACGCAGTATTTT

size: .
J: TRBJ1-2
D: .
V: TRBV6-5
CDR3: CASSYSMVKANYGYTF
DNA: TGTGCCAGCAGTTACTCGATGGTCAAAGCTAACTATGGCTACACCTTC

size: .
J: TRBJ1-5
D: .
V: TRBV28
CDR3: CASRMTDQPQHF
DNA: TGTGCCAGCAGGATGACCGATCAGCCCCAGCATTTT

size: once
J: TRBJ2-3
D: .
V: TRBV13
CDR3: CASSSQPTQYF
DNA: TGTGCCAGCAGCTCCCAGCCCACGCAGTATTTT

size: .
J: TRBJ2-1
D: .
V: TRBV6-5
CDR3: CASSDPGDNEQFF
DNA: TGTGCCAGCAGTGACCCAGGGGACAATGAGCAGTTCTTC

size: few
J: TRBJ2-1
D: .
V: TRBV9
CDR3: CASSVAGVSYNEQFF
DNA: TGTGCCAGCAGCGTAGCAGGGGTGTCTTACAATGAGCAGTTCTTC

size: .
J: TRBJ2-7
D: .
V: TRBV11-3
CDR3: CASSLAPGAEQYF
DNA: TGTGCCAGCAGCTTAGCCCCAGGTGCGGAGCAGTACTTC

size: .
J: TRBJ1-3
D: .
V: TRBV4-2
CDR3: CASSQTGTGNTIYF
DNA: TGTGCCAGCAGCCAAACGGGGACTGGAAACACCATATATTTT

size: .
J: TRBJ2-2
D: .
V: TRBV18
CDR3: CASIPGQRTGELFF
DNA: TGTGCCAGCATCCCGGGACAAAGAACCGGGGAGCTGTTTTTT

size: .
J: TRBJ2-5
D: TRBD2
V: TRBV2
CDR3: CASGGTSGRQETQYF
DNA: TGTGCCAGCGGAGGGACTAGCGGGCGCCAAGAGACCCAGTACTTC

size: .
J: TRBJ2-4
D: .
V: TRBV6-1
CDR3: CASSVEAERYLAKNIQYF
DNA: TGTGCCAGCAGTGTAGAGGCAGAACGTTACCTAGCCAAAAACATTCAGTACTTC

size: .
J: TRBJ2-7
D: .
V: TRBV10-2
CDR3: CASSHSRDEQYF
DNA: TGCGCCAGCAGTCACTCACGGGACGAGCAGTACTTC

size: .
J: TRBJ1-1
D: .
V: TRBV20-1
CDR3: CSARGGSEAFF
DNA: TGCAGTGCTAGAGGGGGTTCTGAAGCTTTCTTT

size: .
J: TRBJ2-3
D: .
V: TRBV18
CDR3: CASSQGRTDTQYF
DNA: TGTGCCAGCTCACAGGGCCGCACAGATACGCAGTATTTT

size: .
J: TRBJ2-3
D: .
V: TRBV7-9
CDR3: CASSLSSDTQYF
DNA: TGTGCCAGCAGCTTAAGTTCAGATACGCAGTATTTT

size: .
J: TRBJ2-2
D: .
V: TRBV4-1
CDR3: CASSQAQTSTGELFF
DNA: TGCGCCAGCAGCCAAGCTCAGACTTCCACCGGGGAGCTGTTTTTT

size: .
J: TRBJ2-3
D: TRBD2
V: TRBV2
CDR3: CASIKAGGYMDTQYF
DNA: TGTGCCAGCATAAAAGCGGGGGGGTATATGGATACGCAGTATTTT

size: .
J: TRBJ1-4
D: .
V: TRBV29-1
CDR3: CSVARQGTNEKLFF
DNA: TGCAGCGTTGCACGGCAGGGGACTAATGAAAAACTGTTTTTT

size: once
J: TRBJ1-2
D: TRBD1
V: TRBV13
CDR3: CASSVGPGTGNYGYTF
DNA: TGTGCCAGCAGTGTTGGACCCGGGACAGGGAACTATGGCTACACCTTC

size: .
J: TRBJ2-2
D: .
V: TRBV18
CDR3: CASSPLAGELFF
DNA: TGTGCCAGCTCACCACTAGCCGGGGAGCTGTTTTTT

size: few
J: TRBJ2-1
D: .
V: TRBV6-5
CDR3: CASMLDLMDEQFF
DNA: TGTGCCAGCATGTTGGATCTAATGGATGAGCAGTTCTTC

size: .
J: TRBJ2-3
D: TRBD2
V: TRBV7-9
CDR3: CASSLAGLATDTQYF
DNA: TGTGCCAGCAGCTTAGCGGGACTAGCCACAGATACGCAGTATTTT